This TCR beta chain was found in a study of identical twins. As regards this clonotype: Its matching antigen is unknown.

Findings and caveats of the study: Models predicted less out-of-frame TCR alpha sharing in monozygotic twins than was found.

V was trimmed by 0 bases and J by 0 bases, leaving 21 bases between them. The CDR3 loop spans 20 amino acids. Germline V gene data show CDR1 as SGHAT and CDR2 as FQNNGV. It was template switching that added a universal primer site, and there were unique molecular identifiers on the cDNA. TCRdb analysed the 5' RACE reads with MiXCR anew, one entry per CDR3 protein. Of around 510,000 distinct CDR3 sequences in the sample, roughly an eighth were seen once. The same sample was also used in a study of yellow fever vaccine responses in identical twins.

This receptor was identified in a woman younger than 35 in good health. The V gene is TRBV11-2, the J gene TRBJ2-1; D remains ambiguous. Sequencing was done on a sample of CD4+ T cells sorted from blood. CDR3 loop: CASSLDLPLQHYPSYNEQFF. CDR3 nucleotide sequence: TGTGCCAGCAGCTTAGATCTCCCCCTTCAACATTACCCCTCCTACAATGAGCAGTTCTTC.